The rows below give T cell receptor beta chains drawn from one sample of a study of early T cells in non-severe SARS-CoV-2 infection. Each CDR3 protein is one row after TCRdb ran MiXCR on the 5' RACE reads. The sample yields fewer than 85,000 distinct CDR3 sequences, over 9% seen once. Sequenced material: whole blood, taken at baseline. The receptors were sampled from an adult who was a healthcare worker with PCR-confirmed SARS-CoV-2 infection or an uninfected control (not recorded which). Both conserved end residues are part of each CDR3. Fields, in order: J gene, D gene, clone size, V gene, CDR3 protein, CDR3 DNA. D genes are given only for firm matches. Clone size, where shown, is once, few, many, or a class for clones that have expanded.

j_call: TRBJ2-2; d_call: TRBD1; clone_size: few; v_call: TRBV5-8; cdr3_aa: CASSYDRGRTGELFF; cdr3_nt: TGTGCCAGCAGCTATGACAGGGGGCGTACCGGGGAGCTGTTTTTT
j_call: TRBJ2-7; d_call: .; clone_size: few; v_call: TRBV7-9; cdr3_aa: CASMTGHEQYF; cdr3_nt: TGTGCCAGCATGACCGGCCACGAGCAGTACTTC
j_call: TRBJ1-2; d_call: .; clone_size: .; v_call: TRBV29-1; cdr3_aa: CSVEDRVVNGYTF; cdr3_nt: TGCAGCGTTGAAGATCGTGTGGTAAATGGCTACACCTTC
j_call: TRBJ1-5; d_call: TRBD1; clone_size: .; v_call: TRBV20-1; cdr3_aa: CSASRQGGNQPQHF; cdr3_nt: TGCAGTGCTAGCCGACAGGGCGGCAATCAGCCCCAGCATTTT
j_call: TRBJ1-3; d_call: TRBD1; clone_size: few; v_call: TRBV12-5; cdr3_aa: CASGSDRVGNTIYF; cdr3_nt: TGTGCTAGTGGTTCTGACAGGGTAGGAAACACCATATATTTT
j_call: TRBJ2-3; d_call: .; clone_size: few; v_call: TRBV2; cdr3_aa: CASQGIGDTDTQYF; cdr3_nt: TGTGCCAGCCAGGGAATAGGGGACACAGATACGCAGTATTTT
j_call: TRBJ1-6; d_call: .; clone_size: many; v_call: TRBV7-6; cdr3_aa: CASSAGRSNSPLHF; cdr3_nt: TGTGCCAGCAGCGCGGGACGGAGTAATTCACCCCTCCACTTT
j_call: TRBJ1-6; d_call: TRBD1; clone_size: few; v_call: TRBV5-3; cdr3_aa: CARSGQEQHRIFSPLHF; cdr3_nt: TGTGCCAGAAGCGGACAGGAACAACACAGGATTTTTTCACCCCTCCACTTT
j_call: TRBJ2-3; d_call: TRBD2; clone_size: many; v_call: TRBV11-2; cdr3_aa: CASRIAGVTDTQYF; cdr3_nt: TGTGCCAGCAGGATAGCGGGGGTTACAGATACGCAGTATTTT
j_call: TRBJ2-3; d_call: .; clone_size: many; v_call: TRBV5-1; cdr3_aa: CASSLWAGTDTQYF; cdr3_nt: TGCGCCAGCAGCTTGTGGGCGGGCACAGATACGCAGTATTTT
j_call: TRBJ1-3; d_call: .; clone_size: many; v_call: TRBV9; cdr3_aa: CASSVGGTGNTIYF; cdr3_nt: TGTGCCAGCAGCGTCGGAGGGACTGGAAACACCATATATTTT
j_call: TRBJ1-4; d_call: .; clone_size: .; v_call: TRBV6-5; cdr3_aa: CASSYGDSLNEKLFF; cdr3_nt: TGTGCCAGCAGTTATGGAGACAGCCTTAATGAAAAACTGTTTTTT
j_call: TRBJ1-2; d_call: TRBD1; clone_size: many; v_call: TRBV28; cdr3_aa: CASSTDRGGYTF; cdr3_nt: TGTGCCAGCAGTACAGACAGGGGTGGCTACACCTTC
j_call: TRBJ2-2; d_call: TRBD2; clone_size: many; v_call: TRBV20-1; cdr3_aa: CSASLAGALTGELFF; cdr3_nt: TGCAGTGCCAGCCTAGCGGGAGCCCTCACCGGGGAGCTGTTTTTT
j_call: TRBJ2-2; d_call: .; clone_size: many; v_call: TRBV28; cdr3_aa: CASSPLGAGELFF; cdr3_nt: TGTGCCAGCAGCCCCCTGGGGGCCGGGGAGCTGTTTTTT
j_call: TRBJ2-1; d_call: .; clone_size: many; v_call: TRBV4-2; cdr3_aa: CASSHGLTPGGAKLGNEQFF; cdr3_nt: TGTGCCAGCAGCCACGGACTAACCCCCGGGGGTGCTAAATTAGGGAATGAGCAGTTCTTC
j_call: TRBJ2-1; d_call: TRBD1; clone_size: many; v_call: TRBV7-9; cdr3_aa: CASTEDRVWVEQFF; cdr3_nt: TGTGCCAGCACCGAAGACAGGGTTTGGGTTGAGCAGTTCTTC
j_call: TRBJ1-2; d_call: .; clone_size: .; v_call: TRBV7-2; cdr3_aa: CASSLRSGDGYTF; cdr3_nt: TGTGCCAGCAGTCTTCGCAGCGGAGATGGCTACACCTTC